Each of the 32 T cell receptor beta chains below was sequenced from the same sample in a study of T cell repertoires in aging, cancer and after chemotherapy (dated by TCRdb to the late 2010s). Instead of sorted cells or RNA, genomic DNA extracted from peripheral blood served as the source for amplifying TCR beta rearrangements. The instrument given in TCRdb is Illumina MiSeq. Rearranged TRB sequences spanning V, D and J segments were amplified in a multiplex touch-down PCR with a mixed TRB-A/B primer pool. The public sequencing data were trimmed at Q25 with fastp and processed into clonotypes with MiXCR by TCRdb, which kept only in-frame beta chains. Here each entry gathers all rows of one CDR3 protein and keeps the most common genes and DNA. The sample yields fewer than 15,000 distinct CDR3 sequences; around 25% were counted once. The ten largest clonotypes hold about half of the sample. Sequencing was done on a sample of blood. Source of these receptors: a human donor in good health.

This clonotype was counted only a few times. This chain links TRBV13 with TRBJ2-2; 8 bases fit TRBD1. The CDR3 totals 16 residues. The V gene end was trimmed by 3 bases and the J gene end by 5 bases; junction bases not matched to a gene: 8. Per germline, CDR1 PRHDT and CDR2 FYEKMQ (reference sequence). Here the CDR3 DNA reads TGTGCCAGCAGCTTTTACCGGACAGGGACAACCGGGGAGCTGTTTTTT. This gives the protein CASSFYRTGTTGELFF.

The chain links TRBV28 to TRBJ1-1; 8 bases align to TRBD1. J gave up 4 bases and V 7 bases, and 11 bases lay outside the gene matches. Per the germline V gene, CDR1 is MDHEN and CDR2 is SYDVKM. There are 15 residues in the CDR3. The CDR3 is CASIRDRIAGTEAFF. In DNA form, the CDR3 reads TGTGCCAGCATCCGGGACAGGATCGCGGGCACTGAAGCTTTCTTT.

This chain joins TRBV30 and TRBJ2-7; D remains unclear. The germline V and J ends were trimmed by 2 bases and 6 bases, with 8 bases remaining between them. Germline CDR1 is GTSNPN and CDR2 is SVGIG (reference sequence). CDR3 length: 11 amino acids. The CDR3 here is CAWSMKGEQYF. CDR3 nucleotide sequence: TGTGCCTGGAGTATGAAGGGCGAGCAGTACTTC.

This clonotype was observed a handful of times. This sequence joins TRBV7-2 and TRBJ2-1; 9 bases fit TRBD2. The CDR3 totals 17 residues. Germline lookup yields CDR1 SGHTA and CDR2 FQGNSA. The ends lost 5 bases at V and 0 bases at J; junction bases unmatched: 8. The CDR3 DNA reads as TGTGCCAGCAGCAATAGCGGGGGTTGGACCTCCTACAATGAGCAGTTCTTC. As protein: CASSNSGGWTSYNEQFF.

The rearrangement links TRBV5-1 to TRBJ1-6; D is unclear. Trimming removed 2 bases at V and 9 bases at J, with 12 bases between. The CDR3 runs to 14 residues. Germline V gene data show CDR1 as SGHRS and CDR2 as YFSETQ. For the CDR3, the DNA is TGCGCCAGCAGCTTCGGTCCCGGCGGTTCACCCCTCCACTTT. This sequence encodes CASSFGPGGSPLHF.

This clonotype appeared a few times. The chain uses TRBV18 and TRBJ2-1; D could derive from TRBD1 or TRBD2 (7 bases each). The ends were cut back, 0 bases at V and 6 bases at J, with 15 bases in the middle. From germline, CDR1 is KGHSH and CDR2 LQKENI. The CDR3 contains 16 residues. CDR3 sequence reads: CASSPPAAGGGNEQFF. The CDR3 DNA reads as TGTGCCAGCTCACCACCGGCGGCAGGGGGGGGCAATGAGCAGTTCTTC.

The rearrangement links TRBV5-1 to TRBJ2-1; D not resolved. The V end lost 2 bases, the J end lost 4 bases, and 1 base lay between the germline ends. Germline lookup yields CDR1 SGHRS and CDR2 YFSETQ. CDR3 length: 11 amino acids. CDR3 coding DNA: TGCGCCAGCAGCTTATACAATGAGCAGTTCTTC. Protein product: CASSLYNEQFF.

This clonotype was picked up a small number of times. The V call is TRBV5-6, the J call TRBJ2-7; 13 positions agree with TRBD2. Germline assignment: CDR1 SGHDT and CDR2 YYEEEE. The junction had 9 bases not matched to a gene; V was cut back by 4 bases and J by 5 bases. The CDR3 spans 16 residues. DNA of the CDR3: TGTGCCAGCAGCATCCGGACTAGCGGGGGTGGCGACGAGCAGTACTTC. This sequence encodes CASSIRTSGGGDEQYF.

This clonotype has more than one count but fewer than ten. The CDR3 spells CATREQGNMNQPQHF. The CDR3 DNA reads TGTGCCACCAGAGAACAGGGGAACATGAATCAGCCCCAGCATTTT. The V and J genes are TRBV15 and TRBJ1-5; TRBD1 agrees at 7 bases. This CDR3 is 15 amino acids long. The V gene end was trimmed by 6 bases and the J gene end by 4 bases; junction bases not matched to a gene: 9. Looked up from germline, CDR1 is LNHNV and CDR2 is YYDKDF (reference sequence).

This chain links TRBV6-5 with TRBJ2-6; 7 bases agree with TRBD1. CDR3 length: 15 residues. Germline CDR1 MNHEY, CDR2 SVGAGI. After removal of 7 bases from V and 2 bases from J, the junction contained 5 bases not matched to a gene. CDR3 sequence (DNA): TGTGCCAGCATCCTAGGGGGCACTGGGGCCAACGTCCTGACTTTC. It specifies CASILGGTGANVLTF.

This clonotype was seen a handful of times. This chain joins TRBV6-5 and TRBJ2-2; D is uncertain. The CDR3 runs 14 residues. V lost 3 bases and J 6 bases, leaving 11 bases between the germline ends. Germline CDR1 and CDR2: MNHEY and SVGAGI. CDR3: CASSYYNGPGELFF. CDR3 sequence (DNA): TGTGCCAGCAGTTATTATAACGGGCCCGGGGAGCTGTTTTTT.

This clonotype has just a few counts. The rearrangement uses TRBV4-2 and TRBJ2-1, with 8 bases matching TRBD1. V was clipped by 1 base and J by 4 bases; unmatched bases: 3. Looked up from germline, CDR1 is LGHNA and CDR2 is YNFKEQ. The CDR3 is 15 residues long. The CDR3 nucleotides read TGTGCCAGCAGCCAAGCAGGGGGCGAATACAATGAGCAGTTCTTC. This gives the protein CASSQAGGEYNEQFF.

This clonotype was counted only a few times. This chain links TRBV12-3 or TRBV12-4 with TRBJ2-5; D not certain. This CDR3 comprises 13 residues. Trimming left V 5 bases short and J 4 bases short, with 11 bases between. CDR3 residues: CASSTLTSETQYF. In DNA, the CDR3 is TGTGCCAGCAGTACACTAACCTCAGAGACCCAGTACTTC.

The chain has TRBV7-9 and TRBJ2-4; 12 bases match TRBD1. This CDR3 contains 18 residues. Trimming removed 5 bases from V and 8 bases from J; junction bases left unmatched: 16. CDR1 is SEHNR, CDR2 FQNEAQ, per germline (reference sequence). The CDR3 bases are TGTGCCAGCAGCGCGGGACAGGGGGCTTTTCGGCTCGGGGACATTCAGTACTTC. The encoded protein is CASSAGQGAFRLGDIQYF.

This clonotype appeared a single time. This chain joins TRBV20-1 and TRBJ2-3, with D possibly being TRBD1 or TRBD2 (6 bases each). CDR1 and CDR2 (germline): DFQATT, SNEGSKA (reference sequence). CDR3 length equals 14 residues. V was shortened by 1 base and J by 2 bases, with 10 bases between the two germline ends. CDR3 nucleotides: TGCAGTGCTAGAGCGGGGGCCAACACAGATACGCAGTATTTT. This sequence encodes CSARAGANTDTQYF.

By sample share, this clonotype is medium-sized (0.01 to 0.1%). The chain couples TRBV20-1 to TRBJ1-6, with D tentatively TRBD1 (5 bases). CDR1 and CDR2 (germline): DFQATT, SNEGSKA (reference sequence). V was shortened by 3 bases and J by 7 bases, with 10 bases between the two germline ends. This CDR3 contains 13 residues. CDR3 loop: CSARADTNSPLHF. The CDR3 bases are TGCAGTGCTAGGGCGGACACGAATTCACCCCTCCACTTT.

The J gene is TRBJ1-2, the V gene TRBV6-1; a weak D match, TRBD1 (6 bases). With 3 bases removed from V and 4 bases from J, the gap between germline ends came to 21 bases. The length of the CDR3 is 17 residues. CDR1 is MNHNS and CDR2 is SASEGT in the germline V gene. CDR3 sequence: CASSDILWSGGSYGYTF. The CDR3 region has the DNA TGTGCCAGCAGTGATATTCTTTGGTCGGGGGGCAGCTATGGCTACACCTTC.

This sequence joins TRBV7-3 and TRBJ2-2; 7 positions agree with TRBD1. Losses at the gene ends were 4 bases for V and 5 bases for J; bases not matched to a gene: 7. The germline V gene has CDR1 SGHTA and CDR2 FQGTGA. This CDR3 contains 15 residues. CDR3 region: CASSSHRGGTGELFF. The CDR3 DNA follows: TGTGCCAGCAGCTCCCACAGGGGTGGGACCGGGGAGCTGTTTTTT. Full variable domain (outside the CDR3, taken from reference TRBV7-3 and TRBJ2-2): GAGVSQTPSNKVTEKGKYVELRCDPISGHTALYWYRQSLGQGPEFLIYFQGTGAADDSGLPNDRFFAVRPEGSVSTLKIQRTERGDSAVYLCASSSHRGGTGELFFGEGSRLTVL.

This clonotype was detected a few times. CDR3 protein: CASSGGSAGVGNTIYF. For the CDR3, the DNA is TGTGCCAGCAGTGGTGGGTCTGCGGGGGTCGGAAACACCATATATTTT. The rearrangement joins TRBV6-5 to TRBJ1-3, with D possibly being TRBD1 (5 bases). The CDR3 runs 16 residues. Trimming stripped 5 bases from V and 4 bases from J, with 18 bases between. The V gene's germline CDR1 is MNHEY and CDR2 SVGAGI.

Relative to its sample, this clonotype is medium-sized. The V gene is TRBV12-3 or TRBV12-4, the J gene TRBJ1-3, with D possibly TRBD1 on 6 matching bases. This CDR3 contains 16 residues. Trimming removed 2 bases at V and 1 base at J, with 12 bases between. The CDR3 loop reads CASSLRTDRSGNTIYF. The DNA of the CDR3 is TGTGCCAGCAGTTTACGGACAGACAGGTCTGGAAACACCATATATTTT.

This clonotype was observed a few times. J is TRBJ1-6 and V is TRBV6-5; 10 positions match TRBD1. The germline gives CDR1 MNHEY, CDR2 SVGAGI. This CDR3 contains 15 residues. V lost 0 bases, J lost 9 bases, and 2 bases stayed unmatched. The CDR3 loop reads CASSYSGQGTSPLHF. CDR3 bases: TGTGCCAGCAGTTACTCGGGACAGGGGACTTCACCCCTCCACTTT.

V gene TRBV6-1 combines with J gene TRBJ1-6, with D unresolved. Trimming shortened V by 1 base and J by 6 bases, and 10 bases separated the two germline ends. This CDR3 has 15 amino acids. Germline V gives CDR1 MNHNS, CDR2 SASEGT. CDR3 in DNA: TGTGCCAGCAGTGAAGGACGGACCTCTAATTCACCCCTCCACTTT. This sequence encodes CASSEGRTSNSPLHF.

J is TRBJ1-2 and V is TRBV2, with 7 bases lining up with TRBD1. CDR1 SNHLY and CDR2 FYNNEI come from the germline V gene. This CDR3 has 11 residues. V lost 9 bases to trimming and J lost 9 bases; unmatched junction nucleotides: 7. CDR3 DNA: TGTGCCAGGAAGCCGGGACAGAGCTACACCTTC. Protein sequence: CARKPGQSYTF. Filled out from reference TRBV2 and TRBJ1-2, the complete variable domain reads EPEVTQTPSHQVTQMGQEVILRCVPISNHLYFYWYRQILGQKVEFLVSFYNNEISEKSEIFDDQFSVERPDGSNFTLKIRSTKLEDSAMYFCARKPGQSYTFGSGTRLTVV.

There are a few counts of this clonotype. The rearrangement uses TRBV7-6 and TRBJ2-3; D is unresolved. Looked up from germline, CDR1 is SGHVS and CDR2 is FNYEAQ. Between the trimmed V and J ends, which lost 1 base and 1 base, there was a span of 12 bases. The CDR3 totals 16 residues. CDR3 loop: CASSLGGLGGTDTQYF. For the CDR3, the DNA is TGTGCCAGCAGCTTAGGTGGCCTAGGAGGCACAGATACGCAGTATTTT.

This chain uses TRBV6-1 with TRBJ2-1; 10 nucleotides line up with TRBD1. Germline V CDR1 and CDR2: MNHNS, SASEGT. V shed 6 bases, J shed 2 bases, and the junction held 1 base outside the gene matches. This CDR3 is 14 amino acids long. The CDR3 DNA follows: TGTGCCAGCAGGGGGACAGGGGCCTACAATGAGCAGTTCTTC. It translates to CASRGTGAYNEQFF.

The chain combines TRBV5-6 with TRBJ2-5; tentative D call: TRBD2 (5 bases). CDR1 and CDR2 (germline): SGHDT, YYEEEE. V was pared by 3 bases and J by 4 bases, with 13 bases between. This CDR3 has 14 amino acids. The CDR3 here is CASSSGRDGETQYF. CDR3 in DNA: TGTGCCAGCAGCTCCGGACGGGATGGAGAGACCCAGTACTTC.

This clonotype was counted between two and nine times. V and J are TRBV5-6 and TRBJ2-7; D could derive from TRBD1 or TRBD2 (5 bases each). This CDR3 spans 12 amino acids. The V end was cut by 2 bases, the J end by 9 bases, with 12 bases between. CDR1 and CDR2 (germline): SGHDT, YYEEEE. CDR3 protein: CASSFARGPQYF. The CDR3 DNA reads TGTGCCAGCAGCTTCGCCCGGGGCCCGCAGTACTTC.

In its sample, this clonotype was seen a few times. V usage is TRBV18 and J usage is TRBJ2-7; 9 bases agree with TRBD1. V trimming: 5 bases; J trimming: 2 bases; junction bases outside the gene matches: 4. CDR1 is KGHSH and CDR2 is LQKENI in the germline V gene. This CDR3 region has 14 residues. The CDR3 DNA follows: TGTGCCAGCTCATTGACAGGGGGTACCTACGAGCAGTACTTC. It translates to CASSLTGGTYEQYF. The whole variable domain, filled in from reference TRBV18 and TRBJ2-7, reads NAGVMQNPRHLVRRRGQEARLRCSPMKGHSHVYWYRQLPEEGLKFMVYLQKENIIDESGMPKERFSAEFPKEGPSILRIQQVVRGDSAAYFCASSLTGGTYEQYFGPGTRLTVT.

This clonotype occurred a few times. J is TRBJ2-5 and V is TRBV20-1; 8 bases are shared with TRBD2. J lost 1 base, V lost 1 base, and 14 bases had no gene match. This CDR3 spans 18 amino acids. CDR1 DFQATT and CDR2 SNEGSKA come from the germline V gene (reference sequence). As DNA, the CDR3 is TGCAGTGCTAGAGCCGTGGTTTCTAAGCGGGGGCCCCAAGAGACCCAGTACTTC. Amino acids: CSARAVVSKRGPQETQYF.

There are a few counts of this clonotype. At one end, the junction sequence differs from germline, possibly due to a read error. The chain recombines TRBV7-9 with TRBJ1-4, with a possible D match to TRBD1 (6 bases). Per germline, CDR1 SEHNR and CDR2 FQNEAQ (reference sequence). The CDR3 spans 13 residues. CDR3 protein: CASSLRGMERLFF. In nucleotides, the CDR3 is TGTGCCAGCAGCCTTAGGGGGATGGAAAGACTGTTTTTT.

This clonotype was observed at least ten times. The chain combines TRBV20-1 with TRBJ1-2; no reliable D call. Trimming removed 1 base at V and 7 bases at J, with 10 bases between. This CDR3 contains 12 residues. Per the germline V gene, CDR1 is DFQATT and CDR2 is SNEGSKA (reference sequence). The CDR3: CSARGMGGGYTF. In DNA, the CDR3 is TGCAGTGCTAGAGGGATGGGAGGTGGCTACACCTTC.

The J gene is TRBJ1-6, the V gene TRBV11-2; D gene uncertain. Trimming removed 5 bases at V and 2 bases at J, with 25 bases between. The CDR3 length is 20 residues. Germline CDR1 is SGHAT and CDR2 is FQNNGV. CDR3 nucleotides: TGTGCCAGCAGCAGAGAGAGGACCCACTCCTTTATACCCTATAATTCACCCCTCCACTTT. This encodes CASSRERTHSFIPYNSPLHF.